The clone carrying this TCR beta chain was seen more than once but under ten times. The sample comes from a study of T cell responses to AZD1222 COVID-19 vaccine. Looking at the study overall: Some second doses came at about 4 weeks and others at about 12 weeks; these were pooled.

The repertoire was sequenced with immunoSEQ multiplex PCR; TCRdb's copy has only in-frame clones and lacks some. The repertoire includes some 140,000 clones, roughly 90% of them detected once, and about 3% sits in the top ten. Germline CDR1 and CDR2: LGHNA and YSLEER. This CDR3 spans 16 amino acids. Trimming cost V 0 bases and J 9 bases; bases outside gene matches: 8. The chain recombines TRBV4-3 with TRBJ2-7; 13 bases match TRBD2. The sequencing here drew on peripheral blood, taken on day 0 of AZD1222 vaccination. This TCR was sampled from an adult in good health. The CDR3 loop reads CASSQDLRTSGSLQYF. The CDR3 nucleotides are TGCGCCAGCAGCCAAGATCTTCGGACTAGCGGGAGTCTGCAGTACTTC.